This T cell receptor beta chain was retrieved from a study of cytomegalovirus exposure and HLA in healthy donors. Participants comprised healthy donors of bone marrow. A note on this clone: What it recognizes is unknown.

CDR1 and CDR2 (germline): SGHDT, YYEEEE. Trimming cost V 6 bases and J 10 bases, with 17 bases left between them. The CDR3 runs 14 residues. With 60 Vbeta and 13 Jbeta primers, the PCR was carried out. TCRdb's table, derived via immunoSEQ multiplex PCR, lists solely in-frame clones and lacks some. This repertoire shows 75,000 to 90,000 clones, 55% to 65% found once; its top ten account for about 15%. Whole-study results and caveats: What a later analysis showed was that several of the most significant clusters appeared linked to common viral pathogens. Associated with HLA alleles at 0.05 false discovery rate in a later analysis were 16,951 TCR beta sequences. Productive status was seen about 90% or about 30% of the time for most TCR beta V segments in an earlier analysis.

Sequenced input: PBMCs. V and J are TRBV5-6 and TRBJ1-6, with a possible D match to TRBD1 (6 bases). This clonotype was obtained from a woman in her thirties or forties in good health and CMV-seropositive. The CDR3 DNA reads TGTGCCAGCACCCCCGGGACAACGGGGTCACCCCTCCACTTT. Its protein product is CASTPGTTGSPLHF.